This T cell receptor beta chain was observed in a study of blood T cell repertoires in COVID-19. J gave up 2 bases and V 5 bases, and 10 bases lay outside the gene matches. CDR1 and CDR2 from the germline V gene are MDHEN and SYDVKM. The CDR3 is made up of 16 amino acids. Sequenced by immunoSEQ multiplex PCR; TCRdb stores in-frame clones only, minus some. The sample has about 200,000 clones; 70% to 90% are singletons. The TCR originated in a human donor with active or convalescent COVID-19. The donor label of this sample is uncertain. Sequencing used peripheral blood. This chain joins TRBV28 and TRBJ2-3; 7 bases map to TRBD1. CDR3 in DNA: TGTGCCAGCAGTCCGCATGCCACAGGGGACACAGATACGCAGTATTTT. Its protein is CASSPHATGDTDTQYF.